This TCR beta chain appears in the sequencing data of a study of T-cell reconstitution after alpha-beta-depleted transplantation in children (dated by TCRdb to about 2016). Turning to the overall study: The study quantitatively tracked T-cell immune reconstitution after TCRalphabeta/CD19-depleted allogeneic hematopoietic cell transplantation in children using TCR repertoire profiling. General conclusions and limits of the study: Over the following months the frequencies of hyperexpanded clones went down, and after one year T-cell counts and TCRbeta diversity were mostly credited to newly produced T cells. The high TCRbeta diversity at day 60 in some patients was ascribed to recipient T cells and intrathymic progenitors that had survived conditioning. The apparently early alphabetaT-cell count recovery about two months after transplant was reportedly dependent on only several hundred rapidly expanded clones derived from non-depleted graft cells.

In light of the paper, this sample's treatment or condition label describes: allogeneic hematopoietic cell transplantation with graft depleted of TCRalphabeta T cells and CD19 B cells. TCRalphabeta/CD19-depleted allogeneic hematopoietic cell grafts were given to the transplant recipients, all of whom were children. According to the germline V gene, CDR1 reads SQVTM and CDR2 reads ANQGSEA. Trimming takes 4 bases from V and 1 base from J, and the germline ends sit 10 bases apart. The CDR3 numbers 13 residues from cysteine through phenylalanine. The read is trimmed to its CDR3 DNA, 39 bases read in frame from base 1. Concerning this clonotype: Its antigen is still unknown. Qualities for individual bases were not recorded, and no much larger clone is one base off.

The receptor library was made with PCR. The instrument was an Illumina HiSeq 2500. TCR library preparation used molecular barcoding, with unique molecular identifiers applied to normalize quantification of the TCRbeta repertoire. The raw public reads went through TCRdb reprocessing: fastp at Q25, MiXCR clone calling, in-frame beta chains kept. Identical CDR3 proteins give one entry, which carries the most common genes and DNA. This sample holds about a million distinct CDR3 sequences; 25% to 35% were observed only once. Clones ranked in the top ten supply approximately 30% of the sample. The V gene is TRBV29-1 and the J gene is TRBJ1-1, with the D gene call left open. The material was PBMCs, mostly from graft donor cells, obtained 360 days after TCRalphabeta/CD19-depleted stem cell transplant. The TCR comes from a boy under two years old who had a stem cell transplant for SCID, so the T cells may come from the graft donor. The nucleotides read TGCAGCGTTGTTCCAGGCTCGAACACTGAAGCTTTCTTT. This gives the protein CSVVPGSNTEAFF. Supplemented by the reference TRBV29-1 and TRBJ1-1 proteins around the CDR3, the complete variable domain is SAVISQKPSRDICQRGTSLTIQCQVDSQVTMMFWYRQQPGQSLTLIATANQGSEATYESGFVIDKFPISRPNLTFSTLTVSNMSPEDSSIYLCSVVPGSNTEAFFGQGTRLTVV.